The 13 T cell receptor beta chains below were found in one sample sequenced in a study of beta chain features in type 1 diabetes. Every isolated RNA sample was fully reverse transcribed, so sequencing captured expressed TCRB transcripts. The repertoire was sequenced with immunoSEQ multiplex PCR; TCRdb's copy has only in-frame clones and lacks some. The data hold fewer than 900,000 clones, with about 17% observed a single time. What was sequenced was naive CD4+ T cells from blood. The receptors here all came from a woman aged 18-29 years in good health.

Worth noting for this clone: Other DNA sequences from this sample encode an identical CDR3 as well. The rearrangement joins TRBV15 to TRBJ1-1; D is ambiguous. Germline CDR1 is LNHNV and CDR2 is YYDKDF (reference sequence). V was clipped by 1 base and J by 4 bases, with 7 bases between them. This CDR3 region has 13 residues. CDR3 nucleotide sequence: TGTGCCACCAGCAGAGGGGTAGGCACTGAAGCTTTCTTT. Translated: CATSRGVGTEAFF.

This chain connects TRBV7-2 to TRBJ2-3; D is undetermined. CDR3 length: 13 amino acids. In germline, CDR1 is SGHTA, CDR2 FQGNSA. V gave up 4 bases and J gave up 7 bases, with 12 bases separating them. The CDR3 sequence is CASSSVGSNTQYF. The CDR3 DNA reads TGTGCCAGCAGCTCGGTAGGCTCCAATACGCAGTATTTT. Drawing the rest from reference TRBV7-2 and TRBJ2-3, the complete variable domain is GAGVSQSPSNKVTEKGKDVELRCDPISGHTALYWYRQSLGQGLEFLIYFQGNSAPDKSGLPSDRFSAERTGGSVSTLTIQRTQQEDSAVYLCASSSVGSNTQYFGPGTRLTVL.

This clone was seen only a few times. Other DNA sequences in this sample translate to the same CDR3. The rearrangement uses TRBV7-2 and TRBJ1-1; D is unresolved. Germline CDR1 and CDR2: SGHTA and FQGNSA. Trimming stripped 1 base from V and 4 bases from J, with 7 bases between. The CDR3 spans 13 residues. In nucleotides, the CDR3 is TGTGCCAGCAGCTTAGAGGGTGGCACTGAAGCTTTCTTT. Residues: CASSLEGGTEAFF.

With regard to this clone: The same CDR3 is also encoded by other DNA sequences in this sample. The CDR3 region is CASSPGRSSYEQYF. In DNA form, the CDR3 reads TGTGCCAGCTCACCGGGGCGTAGCTCCTACGAGCAGTACTTC. This rearrangement joins TRBV18 to TRBJ2-7; maybe TRBD1 (5 bases). This CDR3 is built from 14 residues. V gave up 3 bases and J gave up 0 bases, with 9 bases separating them. Per germline, CDR1 KGHSH and CDR2 LQKENI.

This clone was found a few times. V usage is TRBV29-1 and J usage is TRBJ2-4, with 7 bases that match TRBD1. CDR3 length: 16 residues. The germline V gene encodes CDR1 SQVTM and CDR2 ANQGSEA. The V segment lost 0 bases and the J segment 6 bases; nucleotides outside the gene matches: 11. In DNA, the CDR3 is TGCAGCGTTGAAGATCCTGACAGGGTATTTTCAAACATTCAGTACTTC. Encoded protein: CSVEDPDRVFSNIQYF.

A few counts support this clone. The chain uses TRBV2 and TRBJ1-1, with D unresolved. V lost 2 bases and J lost 5, with 15 bases in between. Germline assignment: CDR1 SNHLY and CDR2 FYNNEI. The length of the CDR3 is 15 residues. The DNA of the CDR3 is TGTGCCAGCAGTGAAAGTCAGGCCCGTAGTACTGAAGCTTTCTTT. It translates to CASSESQARSTEAFF.

The count of this clone is one. The rearrangement links TRBV5-4 to TRBJ2-3; no reliable D call. The CDR3 has 15 amino acids. Germline CDR1 is SGHNT and CDR2 is YYREEE (reference sequence). Trimming removed 0 bases from V and 0 bases from J, with 8 bases in between. This CDR3 is CASSLDWGSTDTQYF. The CDR3 DNA is TGTGCCAGCAGCTTGGACTGGGGAAGCACAGATACGCAGTATTTT.

V gene TRBV28 combines with J gene TRBJ2-7, with TRBD2 matching 10 bases. The CDR3 has 16 amino acids. Trimming removed 8 bases from V and 7 bases from J; junction bases left unmatched: 17. CDR1 is MDHEN and CDR2 is SYDVKM in the germline V gene. DNA of the CDR3: TGTGCCAGCTCCGCTCCGAGCGGGAGGGCCGGCAATGAGCAGTACTTC. This gives the protein CASSAPSGRAGNEQYF. Looking up the rest from reference TRBV28 and TRBJ2-7 gives the full variable domain: DVKVTQSSRYLVKRTGEKVFLECVQDMDHENMFWYRQDPGLGLRLIYFSYDVKMKEKGDIPEGYSVSREKKERFSLILESASTNQTSMYLCASSAPSGRAGNEQYFGPGTRLTVT.

The V and J genes are TRBV9 and TRBJ2-3; no clear D. The CDR3 runs 13 residues. The V gene lost 0 bases and the J gene lost 3 bases, with 5 bases spanning the gap. Germline lookup yields CDR1 SGDLS and CDR2 YYNGEE. CDR3 nucleotide sequence: TGTGCCAGCAGCGTAGGTCTGACAGATACGCAGTATTTT. Residues: CASSVGLTDTQYF.

This clone was detected only a few times. V gene TRBV7-9 combines with J gene TRBJ1-4; D call uncertain. With 3 bases removed from V and 14 bases from J, the gap between germline ends came to 10 bases. This CDR3 is 11 amino acids long. The germline V gene has CDR1 SEHNR and CDR2 FQNEAQ (reference sequence). In DNA form, the CDR3 reads TGTGCCAGCAGCTTCACGGAAGAGCTGTTTTTT. This codes for CASSFTEELFF. The whole variable domain, remainder taken from reference TRBV7-9 and TRBJ1-4, is DTGVSQNPRHKITKRGQNVTFRCDPISEHNRLYWYRQTLGQGPEFLTYFQNEAQLEKSRLLSDRFSAERPKGSFSTLEIQRTEQGDSAMYLCASSFTEELFFGSGTQLSVL.

This clone has only a few counts. The genes are TRBV11-3 and TRBJ2-1, with 7 bases lining up with TRBD2. CDR1 is SGHNT, CDR2 YENEEA, per germline. The V and J ends lost 5 bases and 7 bases, in that order; junction bases with no gene match: 17. The CDR3 sequence is 17 residues long. CDR3 DNA sequence: TGTGCCAGCAGCCCCGGGGGAGGGAGCCGGTTGTGGAATGAGCAGTTCTTC. This codes for CASSPGGGSRLWNEQFF.

This chain joins TRBV18 and TRBJ2-5; D is possibly TRBD2 (5 bases). This CDR3 region has 15 residues. Trimming took 3 bases from V and 7 from J, leaving 18 bases between them. Germline CDR1 is KGHSH and CDR2 is LQKENI. The CDR3 is CASSPTVTGLGTQYF. The CDR3 DNA is TGTGCCAGCTCACCCACCGTGACTGGACTTGGGACCCAGTACTTC.

The genes are TRBV9 and TRBJ1-1; no clear D. CDR1 is SGDLS and CDR2 is YYNGEE in the germline V gene. The ends were cut back, 1 base at V and 0 bases at J, with 10 bases in the middle. There are 15 residues in the CDR3. CDR3 amino acids: CASSVLGSMNTEAFF. CDR3 coding DNA: TGTGCCAGCAGCGTATTAGGTAGTATGAACACTGAAGCTTTCTTT.